These T cell receptor beta chains were read from a single sample in a study of T cells in tumors after PD-1 blockade. Repertoires were generated with immunoSEQ multiplex PCR, while TCRdb's copy carries only in-frame clones and drops some. Among tens of thousands of clones, roughly four fifths were seen once, and the ten largest hold roughly 37%. Material: PBMCs, obtained after anti-PD-1 treatment. All receptors derive from a human donor with basal cell carcinoma. CDR3s include the opening cysteine and the closing phenylalanine or tryptophan.

TRBV28,TRBJ1-5,CASSHGQGASNQPQHF
TRBV5-4,TRBJ2-1,CASSWSTSYNEQFF
TRBV12-3/TRBV12-4,TRBJ1-2,CASSLRQGGYTF
TRBV9,TRBJ1-2,CASSPPGGAGYGYTF
TRBV11-1,TRBJ2-7,CASSDGLTPSYEQYF
TRBV5-4,TRBJ1-6,CASSLRVVGIDNSPLHF
TRBV7-9,TRBJ1-1,CASSVGQGGSYTEAFF
TRBV19,TRBJ1-5,CASSINWGMSNQPQHF
TRBV2,TRBJ2-3,CASSGLNRGTDTQYF
TRBV7-9,TRBJ1-1,CASSSGTGNTEAFF
TRBV6-1,TRBJ2-7,CASSVGLSAGERYEQYF
TRBV10-3,TRBJ1-6,CAISEDRVSVSPLHF
TRBV7-9,TRBJ2-7,CASSLSVGSSSYEQYF
TRBV19,TRBJ1-5,CASSNQFNQPQHF
TRBV6-1,TRBJ2-7,CASSEGTGGLEQYF
TRBV6-5,TRBJ1-2,CASTQGGTAAFGYTF
TRBV7-2,TRBJ2-2,CASSSYGGAGELFF
TRBV11-3,TRBJ2-1,CASSLEQGPFLLAGGGRNEQFF
TRBV7-9,TRBJ2-7,CASNPSTSSYEQYF
TRBV11-3,TRBJ1-1,CASSWGTNTEAFF
TRBV3-1/TRBV3-2,TRBJ2-3,CASSLGTSGGRRDTQYF
TRBV18,TRBJ2-1,CASSPLGTAYNEQFF
TRBV29-1,TRBJ2-7,CSVRLAGYEQYF
TRBV5-1,TRBJ1-2,CASSLVGGAGPDGYTF
TRBV7-2,TRBJ2-7,CASSLGVLTYEQYF
TRBV25-1,TRBJ2-5,CASSEVGSGTKTQYF
TRBV5-4,TRBJ2-7,CASSSPGQGFYEQYF
TRBV6-2/TRBV6-3,TRBJ1-5,CASSYREDSPQHF
TRBV7-2,TRBJ1-3,CASSPFFDSSGNTIYF
TRBV28,TRBJ2-7,CASRNSGGPLFEQYF
TRBV7-8,TRBJ1-2,CASSRYDRGSKDGYTF
TRBV4-1,TRBJ2-3,CASSQEGLSDTQYF
TRBV19,TRBJ1-1,CASSIGNRGVAEAFF
TRBV4-3,TRBJ2-7,CASSQDRGSPYEQYF
TRBV7-9,TRBJ1-3,CASSPPGNTIYF
TRBV7-9,TRBJ2-7,CASSPVVGRKGSDEQYF
TRBV5-5,TRBJ1-1,CASSPRAGRWNTEAFF
TRBV9,TRBJ1-2,CASSVFPMAPDGYTF
TRBV4-3,TRBJ2-6,CASSQGGRPSGANVLTF
TRBV5-1,TRBJ2-7,CASTRGGGPYEQYF
TRBV3-1/TRBV3-2,TRBJ1-5,CASSHLRKRLYSNQPQHF
TRBV7-8,TRBJ2-2,CASSLQGATGELFF
TRBV18,TRBJ1-1,CASSPPIGGGNTEAFF
TRBV4-2,TRBJ2-2,CASSPPGQDEWELFF
TRBV28,TRBJ1-5,CASSPTTGAHSNQPQHF
TRBV6-5,TRBJ1-2,CASSPGQGGYGYTF
TRBV15,TRBJ1-2,CATLGGQGYGYTF
TRBV6-2/TRBV6-3,TRBJ1-5,CASSYLDRVGQPQHF
TRBV30,TRBJ2-2,CAWSNNRNTGELFF
TRBV30,TRBJ1-1,CACSFREGLKTEAFF
TRBV5-1,TRBJ2-1,CASSRSLGTSGDNEQFF
TRBV20-1,TRBJ1-2,CSASGVGGRDGYTF
TRBV2,TRBJ1-1,CASIQTGSGPEAFF
TRBV6-5,TRBJ1-1,CASSYSIGSTEAFF
TRBV12-3/TRBV12-4,TRBJ2-1,CASSLSSAEQFF
TRBV7-9,TRBJ2-7,CASSLVPGRSSYEQYF
TRBV7-2,TRBJ1-6,CASSPPGHNSPLHF
TRBV4-3,TRBJ1-1,CASSQGDRGPTEAFF
TRBV9,TRBJ2-1,CASSAGQRDNEQFF